The clone carrying this T cell receptor (beta chain) came up a few times. The source of the sample is a study of blood T cell repertoires in COVID-19. About the research overall: Researchers got acute and convalescent COVID-19 samples from the United States, Italy and Spain.

Germline V lookup: CDR1 SGDLS, CDR2 YYNGEE. Losses at the gene ends were 4 bases for V and 7 bases for J; bases not matched to a gene: 10. The CDR3 runs 14 residues. Patients at the Seattle site were enrolled during active infection and followed longitudinally. In the original analysis: Nucleated cell counts were estimated from reference gene primer amplification. Measured with immunoSEQ multiplex PCR; TCRdb has only the in-frame clones, and not every one. Clone size and the V and J calls come from that table; the DNA yielded D and trimming. Of about 95,000 clones listed, about nine tenths are singletons.

This chain links TRBV9 with TRBJ1-1; 7 positions match TRBD1. The source is a man aged 55 to 70 with COVID-19, enrolled during active disease. Sequenced sample: peripheral blood. CDR3 loop: CASSSFQGGGEAFF. CDR3 in DNA: TGTGCCAGCAGCTCGTTTCAGGGGGGCGGTGAAGCTTTCTTT.